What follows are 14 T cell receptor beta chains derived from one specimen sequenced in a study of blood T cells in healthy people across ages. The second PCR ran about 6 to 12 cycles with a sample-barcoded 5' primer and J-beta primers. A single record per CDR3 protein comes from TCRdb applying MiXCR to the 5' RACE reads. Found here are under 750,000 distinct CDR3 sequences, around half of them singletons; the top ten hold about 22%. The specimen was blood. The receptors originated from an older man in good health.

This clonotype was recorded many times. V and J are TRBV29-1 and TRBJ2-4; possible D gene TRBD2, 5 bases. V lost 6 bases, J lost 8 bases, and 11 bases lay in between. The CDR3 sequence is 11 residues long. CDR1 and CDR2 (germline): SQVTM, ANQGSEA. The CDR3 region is CSVTGFDIQYF. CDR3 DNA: TGCAGCGTCACGGGATTCGACATTCAGTACTTC.

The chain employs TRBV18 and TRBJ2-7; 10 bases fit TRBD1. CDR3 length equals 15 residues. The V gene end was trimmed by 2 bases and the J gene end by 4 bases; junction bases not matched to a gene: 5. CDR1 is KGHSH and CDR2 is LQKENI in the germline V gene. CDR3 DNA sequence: TGTGCCAGCTCACCAGCGGGGACAGGGGCTTACGAGCAGTACTTC. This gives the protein CASSPAGTGAYEQYF.

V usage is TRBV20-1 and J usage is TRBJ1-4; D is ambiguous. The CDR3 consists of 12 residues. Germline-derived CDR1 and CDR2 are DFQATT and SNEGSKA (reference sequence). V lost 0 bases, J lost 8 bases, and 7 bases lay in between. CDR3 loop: CSARDRVEKLFF. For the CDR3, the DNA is TGCAGTGCTAGAGATAGGGTCGAAAAACTGTTTTTT.

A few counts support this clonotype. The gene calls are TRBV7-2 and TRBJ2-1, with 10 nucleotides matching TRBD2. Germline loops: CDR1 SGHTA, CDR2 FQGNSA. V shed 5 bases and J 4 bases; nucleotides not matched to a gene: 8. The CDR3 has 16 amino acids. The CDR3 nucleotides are TGTGCCAGCAGCCTTACTAGCGGGACAATTTACAATGAGCAGTTCTTC. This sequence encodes CASSLTSGTIYNEQFF.

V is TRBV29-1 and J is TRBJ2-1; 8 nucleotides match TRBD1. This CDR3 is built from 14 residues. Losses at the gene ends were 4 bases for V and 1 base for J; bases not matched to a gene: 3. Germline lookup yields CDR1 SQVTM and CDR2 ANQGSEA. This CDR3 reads CSVARTGSYNEQFF. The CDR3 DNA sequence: TGCAGCGTTGCAAGGACAGGGTCCTACAATGAGCAGTTCTTC.

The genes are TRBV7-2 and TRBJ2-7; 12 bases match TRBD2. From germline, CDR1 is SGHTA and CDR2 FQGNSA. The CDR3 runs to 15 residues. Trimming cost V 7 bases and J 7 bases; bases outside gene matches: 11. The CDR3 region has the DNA TGTGCCAGCACCCGACTAGCGGGGGCCCCGGGTGAGCAGTACTTC. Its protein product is CASTRLAGAPGEQYF.

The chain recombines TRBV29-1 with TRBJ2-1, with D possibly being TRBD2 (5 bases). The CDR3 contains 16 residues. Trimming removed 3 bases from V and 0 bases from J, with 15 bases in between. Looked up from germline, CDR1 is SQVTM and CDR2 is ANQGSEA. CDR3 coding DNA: TGCAGCGTTGATGCTAGCTCCACATTCTCCTACAATGAGCAGTTCTTC. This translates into CSVDASSTFSYNEQFF.

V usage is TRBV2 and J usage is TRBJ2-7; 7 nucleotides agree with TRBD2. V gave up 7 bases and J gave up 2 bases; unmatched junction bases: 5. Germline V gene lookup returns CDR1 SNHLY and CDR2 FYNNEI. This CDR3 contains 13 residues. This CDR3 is CASNQAGPYEQYF. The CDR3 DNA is TGTGCCAGCAATCAAGCGGGACCCTACGAGCAGTACTTC.

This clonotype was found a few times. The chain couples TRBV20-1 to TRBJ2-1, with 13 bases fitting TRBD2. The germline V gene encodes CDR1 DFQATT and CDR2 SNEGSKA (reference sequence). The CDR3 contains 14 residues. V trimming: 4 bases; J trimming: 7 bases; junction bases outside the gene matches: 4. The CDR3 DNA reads TGCAGTGCTAAGACTAGCGGGGGGTTTAATGAGCAGTTCTTC. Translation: CSAKTSGGFNEQFF.

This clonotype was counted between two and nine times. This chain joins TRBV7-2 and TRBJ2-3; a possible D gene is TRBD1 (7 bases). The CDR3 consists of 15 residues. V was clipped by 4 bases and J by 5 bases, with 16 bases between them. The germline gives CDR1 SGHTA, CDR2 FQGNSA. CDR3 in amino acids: CASSSRQGGQDTQYF. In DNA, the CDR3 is TGTGCCAGCAGCTCCCGACAGGGAGGTCAAGATACGCAGTATTTT.

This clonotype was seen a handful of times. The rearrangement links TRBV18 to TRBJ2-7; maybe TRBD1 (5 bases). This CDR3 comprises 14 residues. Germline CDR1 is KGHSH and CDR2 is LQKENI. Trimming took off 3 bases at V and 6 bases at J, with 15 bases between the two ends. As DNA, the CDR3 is TGTGCCAGCTCACCGTCGGTTGGGGCCATCGAGCAGTACTTC. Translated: CASSPSVGAIEQYF. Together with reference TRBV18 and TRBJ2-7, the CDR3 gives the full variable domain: NAGVMQNPRHLVRRRGQEARLRCSPMKGHSHVYWYRQLPEEGLKFMVYLQKENIIDESGMPKERFSAEFPKEGPSILRIQQVVRGDSAAYFCASSPSVGAIEQYFGPGTRLTVT.

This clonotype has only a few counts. The CDR3 DNA reads TGTGCCAGCAGCTTAGTTTTGCAGGAGCAGTTCTTC. As protein: CASSLVLQEQFF. This sequence joins TRBV7-8 and TRBJ2-1; D unresolved. Trimming took 1 base from V and 10 from J, leaving 8 bases between them. The CDR3 sequence is 12 residues long. CDR1 SGHVS and CDR2 FQNEAQ come from the germline V gene.

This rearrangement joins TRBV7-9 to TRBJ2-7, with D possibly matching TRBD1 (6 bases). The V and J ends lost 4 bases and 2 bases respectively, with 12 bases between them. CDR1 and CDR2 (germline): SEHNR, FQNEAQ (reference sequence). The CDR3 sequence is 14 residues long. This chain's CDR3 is CASSSTRGTYEQYF. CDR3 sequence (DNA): TGTGCCAGCAGCTCGACCAGGGGAACCTACGAGCAGTACTTC.

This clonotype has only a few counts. CDR3 DNA sequence: TGTGCCAGCAGCTCCGGGACTAGCCGTGATGAGCAGTTCTTC. Encoded protein: CASSSGTSRDEQFF. The chain has TRBV9 and TRBJ2-1; 9 bases align to TRBD2. The ends lost 4 bases at V and 8 bases at J; junction bases unmatched: 7. CDR1 SGDLS and CDR2 YYNGEE come from the germline V gene. The CDR3 runs to 14 residues. The complete variable domain, with remaining parts taken from reference TRBV9 and TRBJ2-1, reads DSGVTQTPKHLITATGQRVTLRCSPRSGDLSVYWYQQSLDQGLQFLIQYYNGEERAKGNILERFSAQQFPDLHSELNLSSLELGDSALYFCASSSGTSRDEQFFGPGTRLTVL.